These 18 T cell receptor beta chains came from one sample sequenced in a study of blood T cell repertoires in COVID-19. Method: immunoSEQ multiplex PCR; TCRdb's copy keeps in-frame clones and lacks some. The data show 300,000 to 400,000 clones, 80% to 90% seen once. Sequencing was done on a sample of PBMCs or T cells enriched from blood (not recorded which). The receptors here all came from a man between 18 and 29 years old who had recovered from COVID-19.

The CDR3 sequence: CASSLWGQEYQETQYF. The CDR3 DNA reads TGTGCCAGCAGTTTATGGGGACAGGAGTACCAAGAGACCCAGTACTTC. The chain uses TRBV28 and TRBJ2-5, with 8 bases aligning to TRBD1. The CDR3 sequence is 16 residues long. Germline V lookup: CDR1 MDHEN, CDR2 SYDVKM. V dropped 0 bases and J dropped 0; count of bases not matched to a gene: 3. Full variable domain (missing parts from reference TRBV28 and TRBJ2-5): DVKVTQSSRYLVKRTGEKVFLECVQDMDHENMFWYRQDPGLGLRLIYFSYDVKMKEKGDIPEGYSVSREKKERFSLILESASTNQTSMYLCASSLWGQEYQETQYFGPGTRLLVL.

The CDR3 here is CASSLIVYTSGMNEQFF. CDR3 DNA: TGTGCCAGCAGCTTAATCGTTTACACTAGCGGGATGAATGAGCAGTTCTTC. J is TRBJ2-1 and V is TRBV7-2; 10 bases are a match to TRBD2. Trimming at V came to 2 bases and at J to 7 bases, leaving 11 bases not matched to a gene. Per the germline V gene, CDR1 is SGHTA and CDR2 is FQGNSA. The CDR3 spans 17 residues. The whole variable domain, remainder taken from reference TRBV7-2 and TRBJ2-1, is GAGVSQSPSNKVTEKGKDVELRCDPISGHTALYWYRQSLGQGLEFLIYFQGNSAPDKSGLPSDRFSAERTGGSVSTLTIQRTQQEDSAVYLCASSLIVYTSGMNEQFFGPGTRLTVL.

The chain links TRBV28 to TRBJ1-6; D is uncertain. Germline lookup yields CDR1 MDHEN and CDR2 SYDVKM. The CDR3 has 17 residues. Trimming pared 6 bases from V and 0 bases from J, leaving 15 bases between. Here the CDR3 DNA reads TGTGCCAGCAGGGAAAGCAGGCTAAGCTCCTATAATTCACCCCTCCACTTT. It is translated as CASRESRLSSYNSPLHF.

The CDR3 nucleotides are TGTGCCAGCAGCCCGAGGTGGCGGACCCGGGGAGAGATGAACACTGAAGCTTTCTTT. Translating gives CASSPRWRTRGEMNTEAFF. This chain connects TRBV7-8 to TRBJ1-1; no definite D call. Trimming took 5 bases from V and 0 from J, leaving 25 bases between them. The CDR3 consists of 19 residues. The V gene's germline CDR1 is SGHVS and CDR2 FQNEAQ.

This clone was seen a single time. The rearrangement joins TRBV11-2 to TRBJ2-6, with 9 bases matching TRBD1. This CDR3 has 15 amino acids. Unmatched junction bases numbered 7, after V lost 5 bases and J lost 8 bases. Germline lookup yields CDR1 SGHAT and CDR2 FQNNGV. Here the CDR3 DNA reads TGTGCCAGCAGCCCAAGGACAGGGGCGTCCAACGTCCTGACTTTC. It is translated as CASSPRTGASNVLTF.

This chain uses TRBV7-9 with TRBJ2-1; a weak D match, TRBD2 (7 bases). CDR1 and CDR2 (germline): SEHNR, FQNEAQ (reference sequence). The CDR3 sequence is 14 residues long. V lost 0 bases and J 9 bases, leaving 12 bases between the germline ends. The CDR3 reads CASSLAGGLGEQFF. The CDR3 nucleotides read TGTGCCAGCAGCTTAGCGGGGGGGCTTGGTGAGCAGTTCTTC. The full variable domain, completed using reference TRBV7-9 and TRBJ2-1, is DTGVSQNPRHKITKRGQNVTFRCDPISEHNRLYWYRQTLGQGPEFLTYFQNEAQLEKSRLLSDRFSAERPKGSFSTLEIQRTEQGDSAMYLCASSLAGGLGEQFFGPGTRLTVL.

The V and J genes are TRBV21-1 and TRBJ2-7; the table names TRBD2, a call not compared with the DNA. TRBV21-1 is a recognized pseudogene. The CDR3 loop spans 15 amino acids. CDR3 sequence reads: CASKASGGSSYEQYF. In DNA form, the CDR3 reads TGTGCCAGCAAAGCTAGCGGGGGCAGCTCCTACGAGCAGTACTTC.

This clone was seen only a few times. The rearrangement links TRBV7-3 to TRBJ2-2, with D unclear. CDR1 and CDR2 from the germline V gene are SGHTA and FQGTGA. The CDR3 totals 14 residues. The ends were cut back, 3 bases at V and 4 bases at J, with 9 bases in the middle. The CDR3 loop is CASSFGPSTGELFF. CDR3 in DNA: TGTGCCAGCAGCTTCGGTCCTAGCACCGGGGAGCTGTTTTTT.

CDR3 in DNA: TGTGCCAGCAGTTTACTGGCGGGAGTGTTTAATGAGCAGTTCTTC. It codes for CASSLLAGVFNEQFF. The V and J genes are TRBV28 and TRBJ2-1; 7 bases are shared with TRBD2. With V trimmed by 2 bases and J by 7 bases, 8 bases remained unmatched. The germline gives CDR1 MDHEN, CDR2 SYDVKM. This CDR3 is 15 amino acids long. The full variable domain, its missing parts supplied by reference TRBV28 and TRBJ2-1, is DVKVTQSSRYLVKRTGEKVFLECVQDMDHENMFWYRQDPGLGLRLIYFSYDVKMKEKGDIPEGYSVSREKKERFSLILESASTNQTSMYLCASSLLAGVFNEQFFGPGTRLTVL.

This chain joins TRBV7-9 and TRBJ1-1; 7 nucleotides line up with TRBD1. The CDR3 is 15 residues long. V shed 4 bases and J 1 base; nucleotides not matched to a gene: 6. Germline CDR1 and CDR2: SEHNR and FQNEAQ (reference sequence). This chain's CDR3 is CASSSLGQRNTEAFF. CDR3 in DNA: TGTGCCAGCAGCTCTCTGGGACAGAGGAACACTGAAGCTTTCTTT.

The table lists this clone with a few counts. The chain uses TRBV18 and TRBJ2-1; tentative D call: TRBD1 (6 bases). The V and J ends lost 0 bases and 8 bases respectively, with 8 bases between them. Germline assignment: CDR1 KGHSH and CDR2 LQKENI. The CDR3 sequence is 13 residues long. In DNA, the CDR3 is TGTGCCAGCTCACCACCACAGGGCTATGAGCAGTTCTTC. The encoded protein is CASSPPQGYEQFF. The full variable domain, its missing parts supplied by reference TRBV18 and TRBJ2-1, is NAGVMQNPRHLVRRRGQEARLRCSPMKGHSHVYWYRQLPEEGLKFMVYLQKENIIDESGMPKERFSAEFPKEGPSILRIQQVVRGDSAAYFCASSPPQGYEQFFGPGTRLTVL.

The V call is TRBV18, the J call TRBJ1-2; D remains unclear. CDR3 size: 14 residues. The germline V gene has CDR1 KGHSH and CDR2 LQKENI. Between the trimmed V and J ends, which lost 1 base and 4 bases, there was a span of 10 bases. The CDR3 DNA reads TGTGCCAGCTCACCACTTCCTGACACCTATGGCTACACCTTC. Residues: CASSPLPDTYGYTF.

The CDR3 loop reads CASSLGGQGNEKLFF. CDR3 nucleotides: TGTGCCAGCAGCTTAGGAGGACAGGGCAATGAAAAACTGTTTTTT. The chain uses TRBV11-2 and TRBJ1-4; TRBD1 matches 8 bases. Germline lookup yields CDR1 SGHAT and CDR2 FQNNGV. The CDR3 runs 15 residues. The V and J ends lost 1 base and 5 bases, in that order; junction bases with no gene match: 3.

The chain joins TRBV3-1 (or the pseudogene TRBV3-2) to TRBJ2-3; 11 nucleotides line up with TRBD2. Germline CDR1 and CDR2: LGHDT and YNNKEL (reference sequence). This CDR3 has 16 residues. V lost 6 bases to trimming and J lost 5 bases; unmatched junction nucleotides: 10. The CDR3 protein is CASSPYTSGRGDTQYF. CDR3 DNA sequence: TGTGCCAGCAGTCCCTACACTAGCGGGAGAGGAGATACGCAGTATTTT.

The chain has TRBV4-3 and TRBJ2-7, with TRBD2 matching 8 bases. Trimming removed 0 bases from V and 5 bases from J; junction bases left unmatched: 12. Germline V gene sequence: CDR1 LGHNA, CDR2 YSLEER. This CDR3 region has 17 residues. CDR3 DNA sequence: TGCGCCAGCAGCCAAGATTTGGGGCGGGAGGATAGAAACGAGCAGTACTTC. Translation: CASSQDLGREDRNEQYF.

This rearrangement joins TRBV19 to TRBJ1-1; 11 nucleotides agree with TRBD1. From germline, CDR1 is LNHDA and CDR2 SQIVND (reference sequence). Unmatched junction bases numbered 4, after V lost 7 bases and J lost 6 bases. This CDR3 is built from 13 residues. The CDR3: CASTLGQGAEAFF. The CDR3 DNA is TGTGCCAGTACTTTGGGACAGGGGGCTGAAGCTTTCTTT.

A few counts support this clone. The rearrangement uses TRBV19 and TRBJ2-7, with 7 bases matching TRBD2. Germline V CDR1 and CDR2: LNHDA, SQIVND (reference sequence). With 3 bases clipped from V and 3 bases from J, the junction kept 2 bases outside the gene matches. CDR3 size: 13 residues. The chain's CDR3 is CASSIKRGYEQYF. The DNA of the CDR3 is TGTGCCAGTAGTATTAAGCGGGGCTACGAGCAGTACTTC.

The chain links TRBV18 to TRBJ2-1; 12 nucleotides match TRBD2. The CDR3 has 17 amino acids. Germline V gene sequence: CDR1 KGHSH, CDR2 LQKENI. Trimming took 1 base from V and 6 from J; bases not matched to a gene: 7. CDR3 nucleotide sequence: TGTGCCAGCTCACCACTCGCTAGCGGGGGGGAAGGCAATGAGCAGTTCTTC. It yields the protein CASSPLASGGEGNEQFF.